This T cell receptor (beta chain) emerged from a study of blood T cells in healthy people across ages (dated by TCRdb to the mid-2010s). Broadly, across the study: In model experiments, template switching captured about one uniquely barcoded TCR beta cDNA molecule for every two T cells. Age-related changes in TCR beta repertoire diversity were measured in the study by deep sequencing normalized with unique cDNA molecular identifiers. Four age groups were formed from the donors: young (average roughly 16 years), middle-aged (approximately 39), aged (roughly 59) and long-lived (82). To avoid experimental bias, donors of different ages were spread randomly across the sequencing lanes. The study analyzed two additional independent replicas of 1 million unique cDNA reads from the same blood draw for two donors, one aged 18 to 30 and one aged 80 or older. Broader findings and caveats from the paper: Because the CMV infection status of the donors was unknown, age-related changes in expanded clonotypes may potentially have been confounded. Compared with the aged group, more naive CD4+ T cells, fewer expanded clones and increased TCR diversity were shown by the long-lived group, suggesting age selection. A strong correlation was found between observed TCR beta diversity and the percentage of naive T cells measured by flow cytometry. Estimates of total diversity from one million sequenced T cells were regarded as lower bounds and underestimates. Since profiling was done on bulk unsorted PBMCs, naive and antigen-experienced compartments could not be conclusively compared. Observed TCR beta diversity per million T cells fell roughly linearly with age, and a significant reduction was already apparent by age roughly 40.

With respect to this clonotype: The antigen it binds to is not known. A junction end diverges from the germline sequence, so it may reflect a read error.

The library was produced with 5' RACE. A second PCR of about 6 to 11 cycles was run with a J-beta primer mix and a sample-barcoded 5' primer. A unique molecular identifier was introduced onto each TCR beta cDNA molecule by a template-switch 5' adaptor carrying 12 random nucleotides. Each sample yielded at least 2.5 million CDR3-containing paired-end reads. First-strand cDNA was synthesized from all RNA with the Mint cDNA synthesis kit, primed by a TRBC-specific oligonucleotide. Following uracil-DNA glycosylase treatment, all cDNA underwent a first 18-cycle PCR with the universal primers M1SS and BC2_uni_R. The original methods were these. Normalization of each sample was performed by random selection of 1 million high-quality reads, each carrying a distinct molecular identifier. Reads with shared molecular identifiers were discarded instead of being binned into consensus sequences. MiTCR, set to a Q25 quality threshold and the strictest error-elimination algorithm, was used for CDR3 identification, clonotype clustering and error correction. Lower-bound total TCR beta diversity was estimated with a nonparametric unseen species model using Euler transformation. TCRdb trimmed public reads at Q25 via fastp, called clones via MiXCR and kept in-frame beta chains. Duplicate CDR3 protein sequences are folded into a single record with the most common DNA and genes. The authors' filters were not applied to this entry. The sample profile shows 1.8 million or so distinct CDR3 sequences; about two fifths of them were found once. The top ten clones comprise more than 20% of the sample.

The donors were 40 or so Caucasian individuals from Russia, aged 6 to 90 years, who were systemically healthy. Each donor gave 8 to 10 milliliters of peripheral blood, collected into EDTA-treated Vacutainer tubes. Ficoll-Paque density-gradient centrifugation was used to isolate PBMCs, with at least 6.5 million per sample. Trizol reagent was used to extract total RNA from PBMCs, with at least 6 micrograms per sample. For every donor, flow cytometry on a PBMC aliquot measured the percentage of naive CD45RAhigh/CD27high T cells. CDR1 and CDR2 (SGHAT, FQNNGV) derive from the germline V gene. From cysteine to phenylalanine, the CDR3 is 17 amino acids long. Left in the record is the CDR3 DNA by itself, 51 bases read in frame from the first base.

The sequenced sample consisted of blood. The receptor chain draws on TRBV11-2 and TRBJ2-5, with TRBD2 as a weak D call on 7 bases. The receptor's source is a human donor in good health. The CDR3 loop reads CASLIHGFAGAAETKYF. The DNA sequence is TGTGCCAGCCTGATACACGGCTTTGCGGGGGCCGCTGAGACCAAGTACTTC.